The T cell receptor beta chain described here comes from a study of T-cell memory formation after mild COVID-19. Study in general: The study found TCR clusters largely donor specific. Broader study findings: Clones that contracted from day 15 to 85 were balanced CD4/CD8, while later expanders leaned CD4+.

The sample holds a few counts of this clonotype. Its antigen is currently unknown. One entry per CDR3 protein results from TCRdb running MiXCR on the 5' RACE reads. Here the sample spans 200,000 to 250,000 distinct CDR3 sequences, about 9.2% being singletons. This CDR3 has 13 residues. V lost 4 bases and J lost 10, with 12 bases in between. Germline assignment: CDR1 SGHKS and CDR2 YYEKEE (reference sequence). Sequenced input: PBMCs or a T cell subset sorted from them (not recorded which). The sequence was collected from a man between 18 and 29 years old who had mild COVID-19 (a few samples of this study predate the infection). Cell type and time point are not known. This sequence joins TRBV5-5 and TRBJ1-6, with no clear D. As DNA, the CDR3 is TGTGCCAGCAGCCAACCGACCCCCTCACCCCTCCACTTT. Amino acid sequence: CASSQPTPSPLHF. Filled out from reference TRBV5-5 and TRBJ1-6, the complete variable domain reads DAGVTQSPTHLIKTRGQQVTLRCSPISGHKSVSWYQQVLGQGPQFIFQYYEKEERGRGNFPDRFSARQFPNYSSELNVNALLLGDSALYLCASSQPTPSPLHFGNGTRLTVT.